This T cell receptor (beta chain) was retrieved from a study of blood T cell repertoires in COVID-19. Background on the study: Samples taken during acute and convalescent COVID-19 were collected in the United States, Italy and Spain.

In its sample, this clone was seen once. Some clones are missing from TCRdb's copy, which holds only in-frame ones; the method was immunoSEQ multiplex PCR. The sample records about 60,000 clones, about nine tenths being singletons. The CDR3 contains 16 residues. Looked up from germline, CDR1 is MDHEN and CDR2 is SYDVKM. Losses at the gene ends were 4 bases for V and 2 bases for J; bases not matched to a gene: 8. Sequencing was performed on peripheral blood. The chain recombines TRBV28 with TRBJ2-7; 10 nucleotides match TRBD2. The sequence was obtained from a human donor with active COVID-19. The donor label of this sample is uncertain. CDR3 coding DNA: TGTGCCAGCAGTTCCCCCCTGGGACTAGCGACCTACGAGCAGTACTTC. This codes for CASSSPLGLATYEQYF.